This entry lists 15 T cell receptor beta chains sequenced from one sample in a study of T cell responses to AZD1222 COVID-19 vaccine. Profiled with immunoSEQ multiplex PCR; TCRdb holds only in-frame clones, not every one. The sample comprises 100,000 to 150,000 clones, approximately 90% of which are singletons, and more than 6% rests with the top ten. The material sequenced was peripheral blood, taken on day 0 of AZD1222 vaccination. Every receptor here comes from an adult in good health.

J is TRBJ1-6 and V is TRBV7-9, with a tentative D call TRBD1 (6 bases). Deletions cut 6 bases from V and 8 bases from J, with 14 bases between. The CDR3 consists of 14 residues. Germline values: CDR1 SEHNR, CDR2 FQNEAQ (reference sequence). As DNA, the CDR3 is TGTGCCAGCAGTACCGGGACATTCCATTCACCCCTCCACTTT. It is translated as CASSTGTFHSPLHF.

This clone was recorded once. This chain connects TRBV6-1 to TRBJ1-4; TRBD1 agrees at 7 bases. Germline V gives CDR1 MNHNS, CDR2 SASEGT. With 5 bases clipped from V and 7 bases from J, the junction kept 4 bases outside the gene matches. This CDR3 has 13 residues. This CDR3 reads CASSPYRGEKLFF. The CDR3 coding sequence is TGTGCCAGCAGTCCCTACAGGGGTGAAAAACTGTTTTTT.

The rearrangement uses TRBV19 and TRBJ1-4, with 7 nucleotides matching TRBD1. V shed 7 bases, J shed 7 bases, and the junction held 3 bases outside the gene matches. Germline V gene lookup returns CDR1 LNHDA and CDR2 SQIVND (reference sequence). The CDR3 loop spans 12 amino acids. The CDR3 sequence is CASNTGAEKLFF. The DNA for the CDR3 is TGTGCCAGTAATACAGGGGCTGAAAAACTGTTTTTT. The variable domain in full, with the rest retrieved from reference TRBV19 and TRBJ1-4, is DGGITQSPKYLFRKEGQNVTLSCEQNLNHDAMYWYRQDPGQGLRLIYYSQIVNDFQKGDIAEGYSVSREKKESFPLTVTSAQKNPTAFYLCASNTGAEKLFFGSGTQLSVL.

The chain combines TRBV5-1 with TRBJ2-1; D is undetermined. The CDR3 covers 16 residues. Germline V CDR1 and CDR2: SGHRS, YFSETQ. The V and J ends lost 0 bases and 0 bases respectively, with 10 bases between them. CDR3 nucleotides: TGCGCCAGCAGCTTGGGCGACAATAACTCCTACAATGAGCAGTTCTTC. Protein: CASSLGDNNSYNEQFF.

The rearrangement uses TRBV13 and TRBJ2-6; no reliable D call. Per germline, CDR1 PRHDT and CDR2 FYEKMQ (reference sequence). The CDR3 spans 17 residues. With 5 bases removed from V and 0 bases from J, the gap between germline ends came to 14 bases. CDR3 sequence: CASSATSEPSGANVLTF. The CDR3 DNA sequence: TGTGCCAGCAGCGCCACGAGCGAACCCTCTGGGGCCAACGTCCTGACTTTC.

The CDR3 region has the DNA TGTGCCATCAGTCCAGCGGGCACAGATACGCAGTATTTT. Protein sequence: CAISPAGTDTQYF. The gene calls are TRBV10-3 and TRBJ2-3; D might be TRBD2 (5 bases). V dropped 5 bases and J dropped 1 base, with 7 bases sitting between them. The CDR3 spans 13 residues. Germline V gene sequence: CDR1 ENHRY, CDR2 SYGVKD.

The V gene is TRBV9, the J gene TRBJ2-1, with no clear D. Germline V lookup: CDR1 SGDLS, CDR2 YYNGEE. This CDR3 comprises 10 residues. The V gene lost 3 bases and the J gene lost 9 bases, with 4 bases spanning the gap. The CDR3, as DNA: TGTGCCAGCAGCGGGATTGAGCAGTTCTTC. Its protein product is CASSGIEQFF.

This clone appeared once. For the CDR3, the DNA is TGTGCCAGCAGTTTAACAGGGGGGTCCTATGGCTACACCTTC. It is translated as CASSLTGGSYGYTF. This chain joins TRBV28 and TRBJ1-2; 8 bases align to TRBD1. This CDR3 has 14 residues. V lost 2 bases to trimming and J lost 4 bases; unmatched junction nucleotides: 3. CDR1 and CDR2 from the germline V gene are MDHEN and SYDVKM.

The chain uses TRBV2 and TRBJ2-1; 9 bases are a match to TRBD1. With 1 base clipped from V and 4 bases from J, the junction kept 2 bases outside the gene matches. Germline V gives CDR1 SNHLY, CDR2 FYNNEI. CDR3 length: 15 residues. CDR3 in amino acids: CASSEGDRGYNEQFF. The CDR3 coding sequence is TGTGCCAGCAGTGAAGGCGACAGGGGGTACAATGAGCAGTTCTTC.

The rearrangement uses TRBV6-5 and TRBJ2-7; TRBD1 matches at 7 bases. With 0 bases clipped from V and 4 bases from J, the junction kept 9 bases outside the gene matches. The CDR3 covers 16 residues. The V gene's germline CDR1 is MNHEY and CDR2 SVGAGI. The CDR3 spells CASSYSQGSSLYEQYF. CDR3 in DNA: TGTGCCAGCAGTTACTCACAGGGGTCCTCCCTGTACGAGCAGTACTTC.

The chain uses TRBV29-1 and TRBJ2-3; tentative D call: TRBD2 (6 bases). Germline V gives CDR1 SQVTM, CDR2 ANQGSEA. The CDR3 spans 14 residues. Trimming shortened V by 4 bases and J by 1 base, and 12 bases separated the two germline ends. The DNA for the CDR3 is TGCAGCGTTGGCCGGGACTCTGGCACAGATACGCAGTATTTT. It yields the protein CSVGRDSGTDTQYF.

The chain couples TRBV29-1 to TRBJ1-1, with 8 bases identical to TRBD1. V trimming: 7 bases; J trimming: 3 bases; junction bases outside the gene matches: 7. This CDR3 spans 13 amino acids. Germline lookup yields CDR1 SQVTM and CDR2 ANQGSEA. The CDR3 reads CSARQGLDTEAFF. The CDR3 DNA reads TGCAGCGCCCGACAGGGGCTTGACACTGAAGCTTTCTTT.

The rearrangement links TRBV28 to TRBJ1-6; TRBD1 agrees at 7 bases. The CDR3 contains 14 residues. In germline, CDR1 is MDHEN, CDR2 SYDVKM. The V segment lost 6 bases and the J segment 8 bases; nucleotides outside the gene matches: 7. The CDR3 nucleotides read TGTGCCAGCAGGACAGGGAGATCGTATTCACCCCTCCACTTT. It specifies CASRTGRSYSPLHF.

This clone has more than one count but fewer than ten. The chain employs TRBV21-1 and TRBJ1-1; TRBD1 reflects the table's D call only, with no check against the DNA. TRBV21-1 constitutes a pseudogene. The CDR3 has 21 residues. CDR3 sequence (DNA): TGTGCCAGCAGCAAAATAGGGAGGGGACAGGGTAGAGAGAGGATGAACACTGAAGCTTTCTTT. Amino acid sequence: CASSKIGRGQGRERMNTEAFF.

The gene calls are TRBV5-1 and TRBJ2-4, with D maybe TRBD1 (7 bases). The V gene lost 4 bases and the J gene lost 8 bases, with 16 bases spanning the gap. The CDR3 has 14 residues. The germline CDR1 and CDR2 sequences are SGHRS and YFSETQ. The chain's CDR3 is CASSQGEVRYIQYF. CDR3 DNA sequence: TGCGCCAGCAGCCAGGGGGAGGTGAGGTACATTCAGTACTTC.